The entry below describes one TCR beta chain. What it binds is unknown. The data originate from a study of cytomegalovirus exposure and HLA in healthy donors. The study's findings and limits: The majority of CMV-associated TCR beta chains were reported as apparently HLA-restricted in a later analysis. Among TCR sequences, most were rare, though some public TCRs appeared in many donors. Cytomegalovirus-associated TCR beta chains were listed, numbering roughly 150.

PCR amplification relied on 60 Vbeta primers (plus 13 Jbeta primers). Sequencing was performed with immunoSEQ multiplex PCR; in TCRdb, only in-frame clones are kept and a portion is missing. The sample comprises about 98,000 clones, under 85% of which are singletons, and roughly 9.8% rests with the top ten. The CDR3 contains 16 residues. The V gene's germline CDR1 is SGHNT and CDR2 YYREEE (reference sequence). Trimming cost V 4 bases and J 0 bases; bases outside gene matches: 9. The source is a man between 18 and 29 years old in good health and CMV-seropositive. Sequenced: PBMCs. This chain connects TRBV5-4 to TRBJ2-5; 7 bases line up with TRBD2. CDR3 bases: TGTGCCAGCAGCCAGGCCGGGCGGGGGTACCAAGAGACCCAGTACTTC. Translation gives CASSQAGRGYQETQYF.